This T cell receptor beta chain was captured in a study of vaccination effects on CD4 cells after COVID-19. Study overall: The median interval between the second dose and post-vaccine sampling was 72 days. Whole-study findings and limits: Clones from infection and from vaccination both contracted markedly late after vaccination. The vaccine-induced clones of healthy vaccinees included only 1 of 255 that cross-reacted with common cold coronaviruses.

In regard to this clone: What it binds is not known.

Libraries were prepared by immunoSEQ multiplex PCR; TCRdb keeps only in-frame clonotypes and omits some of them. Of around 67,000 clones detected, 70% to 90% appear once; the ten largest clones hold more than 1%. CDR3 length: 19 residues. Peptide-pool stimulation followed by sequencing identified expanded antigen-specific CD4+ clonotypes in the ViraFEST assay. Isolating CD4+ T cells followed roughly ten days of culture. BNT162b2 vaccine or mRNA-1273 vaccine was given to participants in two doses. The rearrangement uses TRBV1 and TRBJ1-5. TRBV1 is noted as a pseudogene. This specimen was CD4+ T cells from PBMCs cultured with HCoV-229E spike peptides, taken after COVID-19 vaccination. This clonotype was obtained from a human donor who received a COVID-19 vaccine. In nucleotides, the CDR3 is TGCACCAGCAGCCAAAAAATAGTGGGGGGTTCCCGTGGCAATCAGCCCCAGCATTTT. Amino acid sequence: CTSSQKIVGGSRGNQPQHF.